This T cell receptor beta chain derives from a study of regulatory T cells in long-lasting Graves disease. Study at large: Those with persistent Graves' disease had received antithyroid drugs for over 5 years with positive TSH receptor antibodies. Notes on the study in general: TCR diversity in persistent Graves' patients was below that of newly diagnosed ones.

This clonotype has at least ten counts. Its antigen is unknown. J lost 3 bases, V lost 4 bases, and 1 base had no gene match. This CDR3 has 12 amino acids. CDR1 SQVTM and CDR2 ANQGSEA come from the germline V gene. Combining iRepertoire HTBI primers with Arm-PCR of CDR3 regions, the authors built TCR beta libraries. From the multiplex PCR reads, TCRdb called clonotypes with MiXCR, one entry per CDR3 protein. The sample holds approximately 380,000 distinct CDR3 sequences; around 21% are singletons and the top ten take around 20%. The sample's time point: persistent/refractory GD, antithyroid drugs over 5 years with positive TRAb. RNA isolated from PBMCs was used to make the TCR library.

This chain links TRBV29-1 with TRBJ1-1; TRBD1 matches at 8 bases. This receptor was obtained from a female donor with Graves disease. Sequenced here: peripheral blood mononuclear cells (PBMCs), sampled when the disease was refractory, from a patient treated with antithyroid drugs. CDR3 nucleotides: TGCAGCGTTGCGGACAGGGACACTGAAGCTTTCTTT. It encodes CSVADRDTEAFF.